This T cell receptor (beta chain) was recovered during a study of OX40 agonist ivuxolimab in advanced cancers. Data came from immunoSEQ multiplex PCR; TCRdb stores just in-frame clones and leaves some out. The repertoire holds tens of thousands of clones, 70% to 90% seen once, with about 0.72% in the top ten. This TCR came from an adult with an advanced solid tumor such as melanoma, head and neck, liver or kidney cancer. The specimen comprised CD4+ or CD8+ T cells sorted from blood, sampled in a trial of the OX40 agonist ivuxolimab.

The CDR3 sequence is CASSLGQEAFF. DNA for the CDR3: TGTGCCAGCAGCTTAGGACAGGAAGCTTTCTTT. The genes are TRBV7-2 and TRBJ1-1; D might be TRBD1 (5 bases). Trimming shortened V by 1 base and J by 8 bases, and 5 bases separated the two germline ends. The CDR3 consists of 11 residues. Per germline, CDR1 SGHTA and CDR2 FQGNSA. Combining the CDR3 with reference TRBV7-2 and TRBJ1-1 gives the whole variable domain GAGVSQSPSNKVTEKGKDVELRCDPISGHTALYWYRQSLGQGLEFLIYFQGNSAPDKSGLPSDRFSAERTGGSVSTLTIQRTQQEDSAVYLCASSLGQEAFFGQGTRLTVV.